This TCR beta chain was profiled in a study of immune characterization of retroperitoneal liposarcoma. The CDR3 sequence is 16 residues long. Germline V lookup: CDR1 WNHNN, CDR2 SYGVQD (reference sequence). V lost 7 bases and J 7 bases, leaving 23 bases between the germline ends. TCRdb re-called the PCR reads through MiXCR, storing one row per CDR3 protein. The data contain under 9,000 distinct CDR3 sequences, approximately 30% of them singletons. The sequenced sample was blood. The J gene is TRBJ2-4, the V gene TRBV10-1; the D call may be TRBD1 or TRBD2 (5 bases each). The TCR originated in a male donor with retroperitoneal liposarcoma. The CDR3 here is CASISSGTRKGNIQYF. CDR3 sequence (DNA): TGCGCCAGCATTTCTTCAGGGACCCGAAAAGGGAACATTCAGTACTTC.